This note documents a single TCR beta chain sequence. The antigen is unknown. Other DNA variants within this sample encode the same CDR3. Assay: immunoSEQ multiplex PCR; the TCRdb copy retains only in-frame clones and omits some. The data hold 630,000 or so clones, with roughly 98% observed a single time. The source of the sample is a study of shared clonotypes between healthy human individuals. Findings and caveats of the study: Inspection by rarefaction showed sorted-subset sequencing to be incomplete despite large depth. The sharing of roughly 5% of naive CD4 clonotypes was seen across a handful of donors.

Germline V gene data show CDR1 as SGHRS and CDR2 as YFSETQ. The length of the CDR3 is 13 residues. The V end was cut by 0 bases, the J end by 3 bases, with 7 bases between. Naive CD8 isolation took CD45RO-negative cells positively selected for CCR7 and excluded terminally differentiated effector memory CD45RA+ cells. This TCR came from a man aged 25 to 40 in good health. This chain joins TRBV5-1 and TRBJ2-7, with D hard to call. Specimen: naive CD8+ T cells sorted from blood. The DNA of the CDR3 is TGCGCCAGCAGCTTGGGGCAGAACTACGAGCAGTACTTC. Its translation is CASSLGQNYEQYF.